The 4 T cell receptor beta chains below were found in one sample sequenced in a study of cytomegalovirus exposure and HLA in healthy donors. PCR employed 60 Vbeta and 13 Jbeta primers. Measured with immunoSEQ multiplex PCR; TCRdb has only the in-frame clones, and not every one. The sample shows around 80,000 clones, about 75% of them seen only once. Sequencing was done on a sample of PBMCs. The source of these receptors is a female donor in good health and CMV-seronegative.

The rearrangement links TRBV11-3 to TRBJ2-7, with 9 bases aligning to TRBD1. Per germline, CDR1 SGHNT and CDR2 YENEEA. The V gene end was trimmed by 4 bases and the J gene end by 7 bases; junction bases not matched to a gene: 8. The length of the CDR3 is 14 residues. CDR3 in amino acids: CASSSRTGAREQYF. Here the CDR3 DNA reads TGTGCCAGCAGCTCCCGGACAGGGGCCAGGGAGCAGTACTTC.

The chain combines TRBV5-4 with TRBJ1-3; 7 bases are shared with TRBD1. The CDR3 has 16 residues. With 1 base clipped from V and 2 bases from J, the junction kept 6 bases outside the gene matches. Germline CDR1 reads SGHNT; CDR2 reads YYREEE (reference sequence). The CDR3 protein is CASSLTGVVAGNTIYF. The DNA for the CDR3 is TGTGCCAGCAGCTTGACAGGGGTAGTAGCTGGAAACACCATATATTTT.

The CDR3 reads CASSQGLAPYNEQFF. In nucleotides, the CDR3 is TGCGCCAGCAGCCAGGGACTAGCGCCTTACAATGAGCAGTTCTTC. V gene TRBV4-1 combines with J gene TRBJ2-1, with 10 bases identical to TRBD2. V lost 3 bases to trimming and J lost 4 bases; unmatched junction nucleotides: 3. The CDR3 spans 15 residues. Germline V gene data show CDR1 as MGHRA and CDR2 as YSYEKL.

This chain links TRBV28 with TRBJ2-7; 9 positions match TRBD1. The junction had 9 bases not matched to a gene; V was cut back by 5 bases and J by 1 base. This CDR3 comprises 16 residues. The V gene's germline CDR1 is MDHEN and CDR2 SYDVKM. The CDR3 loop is CASSLSSGTGSYEQYF. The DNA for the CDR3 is TGTGCCAGCAGTCTATCGTCCGGGACAGGGTCCTACGAGCAGTACTTC.